A single sample gave rise to the 11 T cell receptor beta chains below, sequenced in a study of blood T cells in healthy people across ages. Using a J-beta primer mix together with a sample-barcoded 5' primer, a second PCR was run for roughly 6 to 12 cycles. TCRdb re-derived calls from the 5' RACE reads in MiXCR, one entry per CDR3 protein. In the table there are 750,000 to 950,000 distinct CDR3 sequences, about 48% of which are singletons. The sample was blood. Receptors originate from a man aged 80 or over in good health.

The gene calls are TRBV27 and TRBJ1-2; D unclear. Germline lookup yields CDR1 MNHEY and CDR2 SMNVEV (reference sequence). The CDR3 totals 17 residues. Trimming cost V 6 bases and J 7 bases, with 27 bases left between them. The CDR3 loop is CASSLVAQPFGTAGYTF. The CDR3 bases are TGTGCCAGCAGCTTGGTCGCTCAACCCTTCGGAACTGCTGGCTACACCTTC.

The chain joins TRBV7-2 to TRBJ1-6, with a possible D match to TRBD1 (5 bases). V dropped 6 bases and J dropped 5 bases, with 8 bases sitting between them. The CDR3 has 13 amino acids. Germline loops: CDR1 SGHTA, CDR2 FQGNSA. CDR3 sequence: CASRAGNNSPLHF. CDR3 sequence (DNA): TGTGCCAGCAGGGCAGGGAATAATTCACCCCTCCACTTT.

This chain links TRBV5-1 with TRBJ2-1; 7 positions match TRBD2. V shed 4 bases, J shed 6 bases, and the junction held 10 bases outside the gene matches. The CDR3 has 15 residues. Per germline, CDR1 SGHRS and CDR2 YFSETQ. In nucleotides, the CDR3 is TGCGCCAGCAGCCCCACCCCGAGCGGGACCAATGAGCAGTTCTTC. This translates into CASSPTPSGTNEQFF.

This clonotype appeared once. This chain links TRBV30 with TRBJ2-4, with 8 bases that match TRBD1. The CDR3 is 14 amino acids. Losses at the gene ends were 3 bases for V and 3 bases for J; bases not matched to a gene: 4. Germline CDR1 GTSNPN, CDR2 SVGIG (reference sequence). CDR3 nucleotide sequence: TGTGCCTGGAGAGGACAGGGAGGCAAAAACATTCAGTACTTC. Residues: CAWRGQGGKNIQYF.

The chain combines TRBV3-1 with TRBJ2-7, with 12 bases that match TRBD2. Germline V gives CDR1 LGHDT, CDR2 YNNKEL (reference sequence). The V gene end was trimmed by 3 bases and the J gene end by 3 bases; junction bases not matched to a gene: 15. This CDR3 has 19 amino acids. CDR3 in DNA: TGTGCCAGCAGCCATTTTACTAGCGGGAGGCCCTCCGTTCTCTACGAGCAGTACTTC. Protein: CASSHFTSGRPSVLYEQYF.

This clonotype has a handful of counts. The chain joins TRBV10-3 to TRBJ2-7, with D possibly being TRBD1 (6 bases). The germline gives CDR1 ENHRY, CDR2 SYGVKD. V lost 7 bases and J 2 bases, leaving 9 bases between the germline ends. CDR3 size: 12 residues. The CDR3 DNA is TGTGCCATCAATACAGGGCCCTACGAGCAGTACTTC. Translating gives CAINTGPYEQYF.

V and J are TRBV20-1 and TRBJ2-7; TRBD2 agrees at 14 bases. The V gene end was trimmed by 2 bases and the J gene end by 4 bases; junction bases not matched to a gene: 4. The germline CDR1 and CDR2 sequences are DFQATT and SNEGSKA (reference sequence). CDR3 length equals 15 residues. CDR3 sequence: CSARRLAGGGYEQYF. In DNA, the CDR3 is TGCAGTGCTAGAAGACTAGCGGGAGGGGGATACGAGCAGTACTTC.

The CDR3 loop is CASSARGYYNEQFF. For the CDR3, the DNA is TGTGCCAGCAGTGCGCGGGGCTACTACAATGAGCAGTTCTTC. The chain is built from TRBV6-1 and TRBJ2-1; tentative D call: TRBD2 (6 bases). The V end lost 4 bases, the J end lost 3 bases, and 10 bases lay between the germline ends. Germline assignment: CDR1 MNHNS and CDR2 SASEGT. The CDR3 covers 14 residues.

This sequence joins TRBV12-3 or TRBV12-4 and TRBJ2-5; the match to TRBD1 covers 8 bases. V dropped 4 bases and J dropped 4; count of bases not matched to a gene: 14. This CDR3 has 17 residues. This CDR3 is CASSSRTGHAVLETQYF. The CDR3 coding sequence is TGTGCCAGCAGTTCCCGGACAGGGCACGCGGTATTAGAGACCCAGTACTTC.

The genes are TRBV7-2 and TRBJ1-6, with 7 bases matching TRBD1. The V gene end was trimmed by 6 bases and the J gene end by 14 bases; junction bases not matched to a gene: 13. CDR3 length: 14 residues. The germline V gene encodes CDR1 SGHTA and CDR2 FQGNSA. CDR3: CASSPKGAGVSLHF. The CDR3 nucleotides read TGTGCCAGCAGTCCCAAGGGGGCGGGGGTGTCCCTCCACTTT. Combining the CDR3 with reference TRBV7-2 and TRBJ1-6 gives the whole variable domain GAGVSQSPSNKVTEKGKDVELRCDPISGHTALYWYRQSLGQGLEFLIYFQGNSAPDKSGLPSDRFSAERTGGSVSTLTIQRTQQEDSAVYLCASSPKGAGVSLHFGNGTRLTVT.

The gene calls are TRBV18 and TRBJ2-4; 9 bases fit TRBD1. This CDR3 region has 16 residues. Trimming removed 3 bases from V and 0 bases from J; junction bases left unmatched: 3. Looked up from germline, CDR1 is KGHSH and CDR2 is LQKENI. The CDR3 region has the DNA TGTGCCAGCTCACCGGACAGGGGTGTAGCCAAAAACATTCAGTACTTC. This sequence encodes CASSPDRGVAKNIQYF.